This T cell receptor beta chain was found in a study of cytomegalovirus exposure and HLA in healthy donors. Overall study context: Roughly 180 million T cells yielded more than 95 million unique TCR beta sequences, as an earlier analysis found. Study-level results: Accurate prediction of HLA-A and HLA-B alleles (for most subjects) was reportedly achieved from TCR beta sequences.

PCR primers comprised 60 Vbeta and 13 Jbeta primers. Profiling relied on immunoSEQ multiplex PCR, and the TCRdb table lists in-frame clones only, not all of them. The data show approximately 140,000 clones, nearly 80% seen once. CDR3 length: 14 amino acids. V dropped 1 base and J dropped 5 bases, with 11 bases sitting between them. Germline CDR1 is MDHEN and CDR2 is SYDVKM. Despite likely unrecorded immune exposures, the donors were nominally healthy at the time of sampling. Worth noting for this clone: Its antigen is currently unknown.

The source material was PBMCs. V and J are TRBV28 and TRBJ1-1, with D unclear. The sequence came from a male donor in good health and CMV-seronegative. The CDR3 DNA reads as TGTGCCAGCAGTTTATTCCAGGATGGGACTGAAGCTTTCTTT. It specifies CASSLFQDGTEAFF. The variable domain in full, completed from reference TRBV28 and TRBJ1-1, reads DVKVTQSSRYLVKRTGEKVFLECVQDMDHENMFWYRQDPGLGLRLIYFSYDVKMKEKGDIPEGYSVSREKKERFSLILESASTNQTSMYLCASSLFQDGTEAFFGQGTRLTVV.